This T cell receptor beta chain was observed in a study of radiotherapy plus CTLA-4 blockade in lung cancer (dated by TCRdb to the late 2010s). Study-level background: Objective responses were observed in around 20% of enrolled patients, and disease control was achieved in approximately 32%. Overall results and qualifications from the work: The strongest predictors of response were reported to be early dynamic shifts in blood T cell clones along with a rise in serum interferon-beta following radiation. After treatment with radiotherapy and ipilimumab, TCR clones that originated in tumors expanded in peripheral blood.

In regard to this clone: What antigen it recognizes has not been identified. No per-base quality is available; no much larger clone lies one base away.

The CDR1 and CDR2 encoded by the germline V gene (reference sequence) are SGHNT and YYREEE. The CDR3 measures 16 amino acids from cysteine to phenylalanine. CDR3 DNA is the only sequence kept; it has 48 bases, read in frame from the first base. Ends trimmed: V by 3 bases, J by 4 bases; bases unmatched to a gene: 4. Library preparation was by the immunoSEQ multiplex PCR assay. In its TCRdb copy, this immuneACCESS table keeps in-frame sequences only and misses some clones. Where compared with another copy, unresolved V genes explain less than half of these, and the others have no known cause. Within this sample are 35,000 to 55,000 clones, with 65% to 75% of them counted one time only. The ten top clones hold more than 20% of the sample. The study evaluated CTLA-4 blockade (ipilimumab) given together with focal radiation therapy in patients who had chemo-refractory metastatic non-small-cell lung cancer.

The rearranged segments are TRBV5-4 and TRBJ2-2; TRBD2 matches 12 bases in the middle. This receptor was obtained from a human donor with non-small cell lung cancer who had a partial response to radiotherapy plus ipilimumab. This specimen consisted of peripheral blood, obtained from a patient treated with radiotherapy plus ipilimumab. The DNA is as follows: TGTGCCAGCAGCTCACTAGCGGGGGGCAGCACCGGGGAGCTGTTTTTT. Its amino acids are CASSSLAGGSTGELFF.